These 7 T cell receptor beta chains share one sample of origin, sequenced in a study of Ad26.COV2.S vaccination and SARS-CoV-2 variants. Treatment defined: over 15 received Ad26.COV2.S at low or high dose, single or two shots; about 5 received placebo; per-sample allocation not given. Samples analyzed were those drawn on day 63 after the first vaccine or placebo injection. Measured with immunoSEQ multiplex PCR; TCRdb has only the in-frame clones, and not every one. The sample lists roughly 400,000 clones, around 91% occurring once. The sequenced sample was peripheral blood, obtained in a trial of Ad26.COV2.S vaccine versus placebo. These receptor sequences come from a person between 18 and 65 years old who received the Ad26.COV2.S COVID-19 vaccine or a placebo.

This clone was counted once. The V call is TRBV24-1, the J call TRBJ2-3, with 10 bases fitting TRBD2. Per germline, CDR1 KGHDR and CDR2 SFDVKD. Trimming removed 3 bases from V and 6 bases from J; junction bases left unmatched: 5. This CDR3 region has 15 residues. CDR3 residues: CATSDPGLAVDTQYF. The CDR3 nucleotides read TGTGCCACCAGTGATCCTGGACTAGCGGTGGATACGCAGTATTTT.

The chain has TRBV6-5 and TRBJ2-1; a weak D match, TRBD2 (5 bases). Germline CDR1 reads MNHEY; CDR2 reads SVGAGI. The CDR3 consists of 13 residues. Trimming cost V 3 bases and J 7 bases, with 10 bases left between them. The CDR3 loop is CASSYRTGNEQFF. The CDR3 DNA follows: TGTGCCAGCAGTTATCGGACTGGAAATGAGCAGTTCTTC.

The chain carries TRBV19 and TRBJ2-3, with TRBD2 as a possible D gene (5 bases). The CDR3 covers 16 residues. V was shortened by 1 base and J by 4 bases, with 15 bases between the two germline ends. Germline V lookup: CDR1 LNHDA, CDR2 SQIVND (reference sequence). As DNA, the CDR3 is TGTGCCAGTAGTATAGGAGGGATGGGCCTATCAGATACGCAGTATTTT. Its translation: CASSIGGMGLSDTQYF.

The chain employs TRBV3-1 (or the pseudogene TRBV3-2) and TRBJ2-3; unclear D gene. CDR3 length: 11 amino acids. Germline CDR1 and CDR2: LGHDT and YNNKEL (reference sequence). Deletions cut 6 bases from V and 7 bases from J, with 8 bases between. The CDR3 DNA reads TGTGCCAGCAGGATTGGTCATACGCAGTATTTT. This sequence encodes CASRIGHTQYF.

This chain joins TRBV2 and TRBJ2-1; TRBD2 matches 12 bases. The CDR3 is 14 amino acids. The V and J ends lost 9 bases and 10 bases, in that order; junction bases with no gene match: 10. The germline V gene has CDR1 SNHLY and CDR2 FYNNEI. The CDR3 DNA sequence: TGTGCCAGTGGGAGGACTAGCGGGATAGGGGAGCAGTTCTTC. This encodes CASGRTSGIGEQFF.

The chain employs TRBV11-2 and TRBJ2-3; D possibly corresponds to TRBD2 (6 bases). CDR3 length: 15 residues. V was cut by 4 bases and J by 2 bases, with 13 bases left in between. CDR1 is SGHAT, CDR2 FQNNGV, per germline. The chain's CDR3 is CASSSQLAVTDTQYF. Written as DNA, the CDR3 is TGTGCCAGCAGCTCCCAACTAGCAGTCACAGATACGCAGTATTTT. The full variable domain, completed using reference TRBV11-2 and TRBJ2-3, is EAGVAQSPRYKIIEKRQSVAFWCNPISGHATLYWYQQILGQGPKLLIQFQNNGVVDDSQLPKDRFSAERLKGVDSTLKIQPAKLEDSAVYLCASSSQLAVTDTQYFGPGTRLTVL.

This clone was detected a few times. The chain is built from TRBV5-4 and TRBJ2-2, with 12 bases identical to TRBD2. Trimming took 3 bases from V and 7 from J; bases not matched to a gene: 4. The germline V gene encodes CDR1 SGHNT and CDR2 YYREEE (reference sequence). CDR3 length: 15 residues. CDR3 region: CASSSSGRGSGELFF. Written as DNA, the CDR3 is TGTGCCAGCAGCTCTAGCGGGAGGGGTAGCGGGGAGCTGTTTTTT. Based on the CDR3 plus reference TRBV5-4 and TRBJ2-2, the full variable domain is ETGVTQSPTHLIKTRGQQVTLRCSSQSGHNTVSWYQQALGQGPQFIFQYYREEENGRGNFPPRFSGLQFPNYSSELNVNALELDDSALYLCASSSSGRGSGELFFGEGSRLTVL.